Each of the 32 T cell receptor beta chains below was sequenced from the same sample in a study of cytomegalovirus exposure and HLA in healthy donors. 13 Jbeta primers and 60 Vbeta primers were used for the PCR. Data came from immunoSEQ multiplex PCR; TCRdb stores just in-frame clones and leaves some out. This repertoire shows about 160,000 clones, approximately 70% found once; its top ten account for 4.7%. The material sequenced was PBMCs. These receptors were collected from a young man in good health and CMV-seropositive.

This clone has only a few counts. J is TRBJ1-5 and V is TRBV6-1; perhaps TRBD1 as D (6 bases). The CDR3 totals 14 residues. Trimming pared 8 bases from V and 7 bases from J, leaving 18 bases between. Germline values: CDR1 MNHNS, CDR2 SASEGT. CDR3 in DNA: TGTGCCAGCGGAGAAAACAGGGTTTTACAGCCCCAGCATTTT. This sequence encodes CASGENRVLQPQHF.

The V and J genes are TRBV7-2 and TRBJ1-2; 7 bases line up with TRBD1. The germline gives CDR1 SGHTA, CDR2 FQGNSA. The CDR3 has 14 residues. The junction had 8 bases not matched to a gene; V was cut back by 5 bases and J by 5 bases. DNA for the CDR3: TGTGCCAGCAGCGTACCCGGGACAGCATATGGCTACACCTTC. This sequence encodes CASSVPGTAYGYTF.

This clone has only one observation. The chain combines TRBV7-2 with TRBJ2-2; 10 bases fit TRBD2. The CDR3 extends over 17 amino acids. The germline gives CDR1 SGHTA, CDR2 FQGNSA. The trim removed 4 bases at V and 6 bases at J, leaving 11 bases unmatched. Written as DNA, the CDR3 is TGTGCCAGCAGCTCAAACGGCCTAGCGGGAGTACCCGGGGAGCTGTTTTTT. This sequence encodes CASSSNGLAGVPGELFF.

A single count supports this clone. CDR3 in amino acids: CASSLDRTGAFF. The DNA of the CDR3 is TGTGCCAGCAGCTTAGATAGGACAGGGGCTTTCTTT. The chain combines TRBV11-2 with TRBJ1-1, with 8 bases that match TRBD1. Germline V gives CDR1 SGHAT, CDR2 FQNNGV. The CDR3 sequence is 12 residues long. The trim removed 0 bases at V and 11 bases at J, leaving 2 bases unmatched.

CDR3 loop: CASSLDRISYEQYV. The CDR3 DNA follows: TGTGCCAGCAGCTTAGACAGAATCTCCTACGAGCAGTACGTC. The chain combines TRBV6-6 with TRBJ2-7; a weak D match, TRBD1 (5 bases). The germline V gene encodes CDR1 MNHNY and CDR2 SVGAGI (reference sequence). Trimming shortened V by 6 bases and J by 0 bases, and 12 bases separated the two germline ends. This CDR3 has 14 amino acids.

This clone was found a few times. For the CDR3, the DNA is TGTGCCAGCAGCGCAGGGACTTCTACTGAAGCTTTCTTT. Translating it yields CASSAGTSTEAFF. This chain connects TRBV11-3 to TRBJ1-1; possibly TRBD1 for D (5 bases). V was clipped by 5 bases and J by 5 bases, with 12 bases between them. CDR3 length: 13 residues. The germline V gene has CDR1 SGHNT and CDR2 YENEEA.

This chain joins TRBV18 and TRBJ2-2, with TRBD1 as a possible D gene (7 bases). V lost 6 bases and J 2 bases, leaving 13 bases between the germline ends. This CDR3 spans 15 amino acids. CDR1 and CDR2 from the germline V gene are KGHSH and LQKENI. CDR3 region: CASSPRGDNTGELFF. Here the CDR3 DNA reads TGTGCCAGCTCGCCCAGGGGGGACAACACCGGGGAGCTGTTTTTT.

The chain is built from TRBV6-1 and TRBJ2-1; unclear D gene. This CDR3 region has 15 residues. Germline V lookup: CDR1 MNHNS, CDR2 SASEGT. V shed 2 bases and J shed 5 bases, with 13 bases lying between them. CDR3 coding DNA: TGTGCCAGCAGTGAAAGTAGAAATCCTAACAATGAGCAGTTCTTC. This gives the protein CASSESRNPNNEQFF.

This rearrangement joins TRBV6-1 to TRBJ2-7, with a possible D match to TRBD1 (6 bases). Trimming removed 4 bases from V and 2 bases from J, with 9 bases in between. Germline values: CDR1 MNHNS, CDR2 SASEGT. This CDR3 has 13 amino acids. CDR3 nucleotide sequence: TGTGCCAGCAGTGGGACAGCAGCCTACGAGCAGTACGTC. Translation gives CASSGTAAYEQYV.

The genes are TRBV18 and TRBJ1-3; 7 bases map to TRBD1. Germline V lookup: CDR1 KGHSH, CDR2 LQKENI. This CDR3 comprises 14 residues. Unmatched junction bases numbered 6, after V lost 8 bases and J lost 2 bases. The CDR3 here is CASATTGAGNTIYF. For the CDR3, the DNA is TGTGCCAGCGCAACAACAGGGGCTGGAAACACCATATATTTT. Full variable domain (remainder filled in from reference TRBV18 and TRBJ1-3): NAGVMQNPRHLVRRRGQEARLRCSPMKGHSHVYWYRQLPEEGLKFMVYLQKENIIDESGMPKERFSAEFPKEGPSILRIQQVVRGDSAAYFCASATTGAGNTIYFGEGSWLTVV.

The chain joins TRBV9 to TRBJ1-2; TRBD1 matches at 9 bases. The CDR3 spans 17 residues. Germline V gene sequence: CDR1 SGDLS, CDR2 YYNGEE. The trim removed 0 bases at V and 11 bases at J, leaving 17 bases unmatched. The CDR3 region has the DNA TGTGCCAGCAGCGTAGCTTCAACTCCGGGACAGGGTCCAGGATACACCTTC. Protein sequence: CASSVASTPGQGPGYTF.

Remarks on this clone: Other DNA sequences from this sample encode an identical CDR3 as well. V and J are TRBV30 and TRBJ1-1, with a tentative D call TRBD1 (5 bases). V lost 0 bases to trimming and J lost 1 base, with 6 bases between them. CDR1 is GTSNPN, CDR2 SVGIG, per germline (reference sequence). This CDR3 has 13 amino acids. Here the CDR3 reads CAWSVGGNTEAFF. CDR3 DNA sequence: TGTGCCTGGAGTGTGGGGGGGAACACTGAAGCTTTCTTT.

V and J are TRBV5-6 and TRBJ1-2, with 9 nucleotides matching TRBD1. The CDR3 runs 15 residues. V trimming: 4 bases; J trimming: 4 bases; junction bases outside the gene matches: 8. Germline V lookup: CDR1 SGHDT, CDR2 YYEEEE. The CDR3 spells CASSGGTGLAYGYTF. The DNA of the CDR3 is TGTGCCAGCAGCGGGGGGACAGGGTTAGCCTATGGCTACACCTTC. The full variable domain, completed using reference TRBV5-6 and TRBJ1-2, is DAGVTQSPTHLIKTRGQQVTLRCSPKSGHDTVSWYQQALGQGPQFIFQYYEEEERQRGNFPDRFSGHQFPNYSSELNVNALLLGDSALYLCASSGGTGLAYGYTFGSGTRLTVV.

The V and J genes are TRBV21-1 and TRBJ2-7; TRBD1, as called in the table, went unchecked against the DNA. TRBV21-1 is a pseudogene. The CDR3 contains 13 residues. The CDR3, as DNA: TGTGCCAGCAGCCCACAGACCCCACCCGAGCAGTACGTC. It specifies CASSPQTPPEQYV.

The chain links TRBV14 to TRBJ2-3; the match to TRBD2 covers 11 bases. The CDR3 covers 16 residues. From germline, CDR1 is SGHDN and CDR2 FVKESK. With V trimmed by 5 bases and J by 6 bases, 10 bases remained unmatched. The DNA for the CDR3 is TGTGCCAGCAGCTCTGGAAAACTAGCGGGAGCGGATACGCAGTATTTT. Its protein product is CASSSGKLAGADTQYF.

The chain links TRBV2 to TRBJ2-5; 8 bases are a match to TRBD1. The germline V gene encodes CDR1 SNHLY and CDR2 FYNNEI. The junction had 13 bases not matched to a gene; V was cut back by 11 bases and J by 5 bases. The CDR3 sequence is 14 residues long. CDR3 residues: CARQGADLGETQYF. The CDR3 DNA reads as TGTGCCCGGCAGGGGGCGGATTTGGGGGAGACCCAGTACTTC.

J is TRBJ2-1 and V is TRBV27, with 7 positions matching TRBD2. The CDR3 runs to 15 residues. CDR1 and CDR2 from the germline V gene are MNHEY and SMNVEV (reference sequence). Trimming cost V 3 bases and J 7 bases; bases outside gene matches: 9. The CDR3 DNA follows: TGTGCCAGCAGTTTTGATTCTAGCGGATTAAATGAGCAGTTCTTC. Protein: CASSFDSSGLNEQFF.

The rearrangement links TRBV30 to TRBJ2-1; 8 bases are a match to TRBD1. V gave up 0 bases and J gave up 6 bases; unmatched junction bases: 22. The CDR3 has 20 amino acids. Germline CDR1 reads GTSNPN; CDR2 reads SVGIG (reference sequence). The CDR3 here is CAWSVFRWGIGQGTPNEQFF. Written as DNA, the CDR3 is TGTGCCTGGAGTGTCTTCCGCTGGGGGATCGGACAGGGAACTCCCAATGAGCAGTTCTTC. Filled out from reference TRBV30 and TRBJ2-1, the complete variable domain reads SQTIHQWPATLVQPVGSPLSLECTVEGTSNPNLYWYRQAAGRGLQLLFYSVGIGQISSEVPQNLSASRPQDRQFILSSKKLLLSDSGFYLCAWSVFRWGIGQGTPNEQFFGPGTRLTVL.

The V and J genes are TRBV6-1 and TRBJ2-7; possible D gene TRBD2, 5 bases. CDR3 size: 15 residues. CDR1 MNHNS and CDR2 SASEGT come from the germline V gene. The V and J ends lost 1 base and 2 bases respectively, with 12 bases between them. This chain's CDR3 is CASSEEVRRTYEQYV. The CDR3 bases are TGTGCCAGCAGTGAAGAGGTGAGGAGGACCTACGAGCAGTACGTC.

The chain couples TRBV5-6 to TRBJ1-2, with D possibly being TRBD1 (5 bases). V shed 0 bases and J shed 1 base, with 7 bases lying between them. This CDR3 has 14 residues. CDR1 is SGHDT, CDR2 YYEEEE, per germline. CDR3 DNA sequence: TGTGCCAGCAGCTTGGGGGGCGTTAACTATGGCTACACCTTC. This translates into CASSLGGVNYGYTF.

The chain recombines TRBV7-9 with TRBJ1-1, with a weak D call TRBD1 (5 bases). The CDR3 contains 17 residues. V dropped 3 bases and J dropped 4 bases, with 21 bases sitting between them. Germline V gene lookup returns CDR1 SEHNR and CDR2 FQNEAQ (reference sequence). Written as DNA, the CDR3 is TGTGCCAGCAGCTTCTCGACAGCCTCCTGGAGGGGCACTGAAGCTTTCTTT. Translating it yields CASSFSTASWRGTEAFF.

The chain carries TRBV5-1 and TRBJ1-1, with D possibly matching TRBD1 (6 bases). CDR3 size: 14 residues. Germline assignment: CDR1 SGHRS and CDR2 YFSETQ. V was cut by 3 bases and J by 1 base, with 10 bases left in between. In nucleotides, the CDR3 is TGCGCCAGCAGCTGGACAGATACGAACACTGAAGCTTTCTTT. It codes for CASSWTDTNTEAFF.

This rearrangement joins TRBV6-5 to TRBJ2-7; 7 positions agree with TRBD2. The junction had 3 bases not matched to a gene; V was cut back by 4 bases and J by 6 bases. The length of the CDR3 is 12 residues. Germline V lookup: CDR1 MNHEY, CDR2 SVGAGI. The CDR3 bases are TGTGCCAGCAGTTCGGTAGCGGGCGAGCAGTACGTC. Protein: CASSSVAGEQYV.

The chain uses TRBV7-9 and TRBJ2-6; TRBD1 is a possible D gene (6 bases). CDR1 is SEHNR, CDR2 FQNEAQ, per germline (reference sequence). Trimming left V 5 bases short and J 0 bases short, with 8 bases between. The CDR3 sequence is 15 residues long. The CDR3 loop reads CASSPQGSGANVLTF. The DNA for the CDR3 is TGTGCCAGCAGCCCACAGGGCTCTGGGGCCAACGTCCTGACTTTC.

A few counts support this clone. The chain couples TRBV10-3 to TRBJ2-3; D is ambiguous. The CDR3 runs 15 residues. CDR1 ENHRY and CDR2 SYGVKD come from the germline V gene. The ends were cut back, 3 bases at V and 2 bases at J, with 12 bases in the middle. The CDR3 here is CAISDTALTTDTQYF. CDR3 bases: TGTGCCATCAGTGACACTGCCCTTACCACAGATACGCAGTATTTT.

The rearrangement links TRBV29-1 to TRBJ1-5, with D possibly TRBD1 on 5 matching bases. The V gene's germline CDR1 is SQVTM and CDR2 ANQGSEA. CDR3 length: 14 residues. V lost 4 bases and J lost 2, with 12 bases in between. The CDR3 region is CSVAFRGGNQPQHF. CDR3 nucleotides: TGCAGCGTTGCGTTTAGGGGTGGCAATCAGCCCCAGCATTTT.

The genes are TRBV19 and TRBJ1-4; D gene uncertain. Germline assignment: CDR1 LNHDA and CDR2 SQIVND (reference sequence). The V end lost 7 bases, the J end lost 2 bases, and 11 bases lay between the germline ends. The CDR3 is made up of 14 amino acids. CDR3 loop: CASKDTGTNEKLFF. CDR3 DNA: TGTGCCAGTAAGGATACGGGGACTAATGAAAAACTGTTTTTT. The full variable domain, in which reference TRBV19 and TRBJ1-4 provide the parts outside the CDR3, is DGGITQSPKYLFRKEGQNVTLSCEQNLNHDAMYWYRQDPGQGLRLIYYSQIVNDFQKGDIAEGYSVSREKKESFPLTVTSAQKNPTAFYLCASKDTGTNEKLFFGSGTQLSVL.

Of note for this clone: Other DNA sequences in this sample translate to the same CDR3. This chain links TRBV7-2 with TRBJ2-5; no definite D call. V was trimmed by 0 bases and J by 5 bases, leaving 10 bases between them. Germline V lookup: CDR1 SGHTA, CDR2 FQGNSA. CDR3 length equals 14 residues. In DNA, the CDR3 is TGTGCCAGCAGCTTAGCCAGAGGTTCGGAGACCCAGTACTTC. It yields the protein CASSLARGSETQYF.

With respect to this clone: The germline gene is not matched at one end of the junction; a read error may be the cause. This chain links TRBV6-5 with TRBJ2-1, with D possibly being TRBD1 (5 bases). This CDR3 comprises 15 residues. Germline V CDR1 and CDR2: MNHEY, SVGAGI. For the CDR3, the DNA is TGTGTCAGCAGTTACTCGAGGCAGGGATACAATGAGCAGTTCTTC. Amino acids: CVSSYSRQGYNEQFF.

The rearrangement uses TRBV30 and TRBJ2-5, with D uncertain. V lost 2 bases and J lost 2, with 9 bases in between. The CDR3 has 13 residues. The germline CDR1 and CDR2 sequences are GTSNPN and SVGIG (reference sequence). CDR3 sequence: CAWSTHPQETQYF. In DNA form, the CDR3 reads TGTGCCTGGAGTACACACCCTCAAGAGACCCAGTACTTC.

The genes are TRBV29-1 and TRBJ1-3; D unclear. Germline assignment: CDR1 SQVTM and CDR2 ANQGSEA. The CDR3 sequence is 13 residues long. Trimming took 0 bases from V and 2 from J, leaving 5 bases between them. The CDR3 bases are TGCAGCGTTGAAGAAACAGCTGGAAACACCATATATTTT. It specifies CSVEETAGNTIYF.

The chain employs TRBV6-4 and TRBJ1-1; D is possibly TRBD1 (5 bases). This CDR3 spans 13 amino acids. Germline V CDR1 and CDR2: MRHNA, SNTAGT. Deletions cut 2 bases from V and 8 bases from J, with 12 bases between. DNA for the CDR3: TGTGCCAGCAGTGACACTCGACAGCTCGAAGCTTTCTTT. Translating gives CASSDTRQLEAFF.